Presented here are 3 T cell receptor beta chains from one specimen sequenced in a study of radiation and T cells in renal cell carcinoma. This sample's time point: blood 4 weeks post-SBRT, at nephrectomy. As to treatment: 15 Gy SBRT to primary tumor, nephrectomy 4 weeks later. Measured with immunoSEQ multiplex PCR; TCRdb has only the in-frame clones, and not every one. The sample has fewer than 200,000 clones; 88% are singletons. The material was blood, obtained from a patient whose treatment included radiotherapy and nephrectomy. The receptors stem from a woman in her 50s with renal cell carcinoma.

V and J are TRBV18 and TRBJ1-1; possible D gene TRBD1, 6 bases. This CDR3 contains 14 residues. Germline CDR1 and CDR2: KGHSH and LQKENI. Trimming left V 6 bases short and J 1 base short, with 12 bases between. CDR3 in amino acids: CASSLQGRNTEAFF. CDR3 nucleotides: TGTGCCAGCTCGTTACAGGGCCGGAACACTGAAGCTTTCTTT.

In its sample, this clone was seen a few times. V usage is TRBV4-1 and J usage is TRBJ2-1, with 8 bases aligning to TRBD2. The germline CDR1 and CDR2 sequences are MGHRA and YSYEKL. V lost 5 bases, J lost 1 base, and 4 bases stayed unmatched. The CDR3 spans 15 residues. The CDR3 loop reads CASSITSGSYNEQFF. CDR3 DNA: TGCGCCAGCAGCATCACTAGCGGTTCCTACAATGAGCAGTTCTTC.

The CDR3 DNA sequence: TGTGCCAGCAGTGGGACAGGGAACGAGCAGTACTTC. Amino acids: CASSGTGNEQYF. The chain recombines TRBV6-5 with TRBJ2-7; TRBD1 matches 9 bases. This CDR3 is 12 amino acids long. V dropped 5 bases and J dropped 5; count of bases not matched to a gene: 1. CDR1 and CDR2 from the germline V gene are MNHEY and SVGAGI.